The rows below give T cell receptor beta chains drawn from one sample of a study of blood T cell repertoires in COVID-19. The protocol was immunoSEQ multiplex PCR, while the TCRdb copy is restricted to in-frame clones and leaves out a portion. The sample consists of about 250,000 clones, 70% to 90% of them appearing once. The sequencing input was peripheral blood. All receptors derive from a man younger than 35 with active or convalescent COVID-19. Both conserved end residues are part of each CDR3. A D gene is named only where the DNA matches it firmly. Where a row states a size, it is once, few, many or the class of an expanded clone; other rows omit it.

d_call	j_call	v_call	clone_size	cdr3_nt	cdr3_aa
.	TRBJ2-1	TRBV6-7	.	TGTGCCAGCCAAGGAAGGAGGGCCTGGTACAATGAGCAGTTCTTC	CASQGRRAWYNEQFF
.	TRBJ2-1	TRBV7-8	.	TGTGCCAGCAGCTTAGTAGTCGGACAGCTACTCCAGAGCTCCTACAATGAGCAGTTCTTC	CASSLVVGQLLQSSYNEQFF
.	TRBJ1-6	TRBV11-2	once	TGTGCCAGCAGCTTAGAAGGCCGGGAAGTTCGATATTTACCACCCCTCCACTTT	CASSLEGREVRYLPPLHF
.	TRBJ1-2	TRBV21-1	.	TGTGCCAGCAGCACATCAGGGAAGGCGCTGAATTTATATGGCTACACCTTC	CASSTSGKALNLYGYTF
.	TRBJ2-7	TRBV28	.	TGTGCCAGCACCCTAGCGAACGAGCAGTACTTC	CASTLANEQYF
.	TRBJ2-3	TRBV27	.	TGTGCCAGCAGTTTACGGGGAGATACGCAGTATTTT	CASSLRGDTQYF
.	TRBJ1-5	TRBV7-2	.	TGTGCCAGCAGCTTAGTGGCGACTGCGGGGAGCAATCAGCCCCAGCATTTT	CASSLVATAGSNQPQHF
TRBD1	TRBJ1-1	TRBV5-4	.	TGTGCCAGCAGCCGAACAGGGGTTGACAACACTGAAGCTTTCTTT	CASSRTGVDNTEAFF
.	TRBJ1-5	TRBV30	.	TGTGCCTGGAGTGTAACCCGCGCAGGGCACCAGCCCCAGCATTTT	CAWSVTRAGHQPQHF
TRBD2	TRBJ2-3	TRBV27	.	TGTGCCAGCAGCTCACCTAGCGGGAGGGCCGGAGATACGCAGTATTTT	CASSSPSGRAGDTQYF
.	TRBJ2-7	TRBV11-3	.	TGTGCCAGCAGCTTACCCTGGCAGTCCGACTCCTACGAGCAGTACTTC	CASSLPWQSDSYEQYF
.	TRBJ1-1	TRBV7-2	.	TGTGCCAGCAGCCCTTTCAACACTGAAGCTTTCTTT	CASSPFNTEAFF
.	TRBJ1-1	TRBV7-9	.	TGTGCCAGCAGCTTAGTCCGTCCCAGAGGCCCTGAAGCTTTCTTT	CASSLVRPRGPEAFF
.	TRBJ1-5	TRBV5-1	.	TGCGCCAGCAGCCCGGGTTCAGGCAATCAGCCCCAGCATTTT	CASSPGSGNQPQHF
TRBD1	TRBJ1-5	TRBV19	.	TGTGCCAGTAACAACGTCCGGGACAGTCTCGGCAATCAGCCCCAGCATTTT	CASNNVRDSLGNQPQHF
.	TRBJ2-1	TRBV7-2	.	TGTGCCAGCAGCTTATCCCTGGGAGTGAATGAGCAGTTCTTC	CASSLSLGVNEQFF
TRBD1	TRBJ1-2	TRBV18	few	TGTGCCAGCTCACCGCAGGGGGTCCATGGCTACACCTTC	CASSPQGVHGYTF
.	TRBJ1-2	TRBV7-2	.	TGTGCCAGCAGCTCCCGCCGGGGGGGGTTTAACTATGGCTACACCTTC	CASSSRRGGFNYGYTF
.	TRBJ1-2	TRBV7-2	.	TGTGCCAGCAGCTTAGAACAGCTCTATGGCTACACCTTC	CASSLEQLYGYTF
.	TRBJ1-1	TRBV6-5	.	TGTGCCAGCTGCAGGGGTATGAACACTGAAGCTTTCTTT	CASCRGMNTEAFF
.	TRBJ2-1	TRBV4-2	.	TGTGCCAGCAGCCAAGCTTCGGGAAACAATGAGCAGTTCTTC	CASSQASGNNEQFF
TRBD1	TRBJ1-1	TRBV28	.	TGTGCCAGCAGTTTTATACAGGGGTACACTGAAGCTTTCTTT	CASSFIQGYTEAFF
TRBD1	TRBJ2-7	TRBV30	.	TGTGCCTGGAGGACAGGGGCCTACGAGCAGTACTTC	CAWRTGAYEQYF
.	TRBJ1-1	TRBV7-2	.	TGTGCCAGCAGCTTGGGGTTCGGGGTGGACACTGAAGCTTTCTTT	CASSLGFGVDTEAFF
TRBD1	TRBJ1-6	TRBV27	.	TGTGCCAGCAGTTTAACGGGACAGGGGAATTCACCCCTCCACTTT	CASSLTGQGNSPLHF
.	TRBJ2-1	TRBV7-9	.	TGTGCCAGCAGTCCCAAAGGACGCGGGGATGAGCAGTTCTTC	CASSPKGRGDEQFF
.	TRBJ2-1	TRBV7-3	.	TGTGCCAGCAGCTTGACAGGAAGATTACAAAGCTCCTACAATGAGCAGTTCTTC	CASSLTGRLQSSYNEQFF
.	TRBJ2-2	TRBV7-3	.	TGTGCCAGCAGCTTTACGACTCAAGGCGGGGAGCTGTTTTTT	CASSFTTQGGELFF
TRBD1	TRBJ1-1	TRBV5-1	.	TGCGCCAGCAGCTTGGCCGGAGGAGGGGGCGAAGCTTTCTTT	CASSLAGGGGEAFF
.	TRBJ2-7	TRBV5-6	.	TGTGCCAGCAGCAGCGATCCCGCCTACGAGCAGTACTTC	CASSSDPAYEQYF
TRBD1	TRBJ1-3	TRBV15	.	TGTGCCACCAGCAGGCGAGACAGGGGCTCTGGAAACACCATATATTTT	CATSRRDRGSGNTIYF
TRBD1	TRBJ1-2	TRBV4-3	once	TGCGCCAGCAGCCTCGCGGACAGGGAGGGTTATGGCTACACCTTC	CASSLADREGYGYTF
TRBD2	TRBJ2-3	TRBV4-1	.	TGCGCCAGCAGTCTAGCGGGGGGCACAGATACGCAGTATTTT	CASSLAGGTDTQYF
TRBD2	TRBJ2-1	TRBV6-2/TRBV6-3	.	TGTGCCAGCAGTTACTCCCCTACTAGCGGGATTTACAATGAGCAGTTCTTC	CASSYSPTSGIYNEQFF
TRBD2	TRBJ2-3	TRBV7-3	.	TGTGCCAGCAGCTTAGGGCGACTAGCTGGCACAGATACGCAGTATTTT	CASSLGRLAGTDTQYF
TRBD2	TRBJ2-1	TRBV19	.	TGTGCCAGTAGTCCCAATAAAGCGGGAGGGCCCGATGAGCAGTTCTTC	CASSPNKAGGPDEQFF
.	TRBJ1-1	TRBV19	.	TGTGCCAGTAGCTATGGGCGGGGAGTCACTGAAGCTTTCTTT	CASSYGRGVTEAFF
TRBD2	TRBJ2-1	TRBV28	.	TGTGCCAGCAGTTTACTAGCGGGAGACAGACTGTTCTTC	CASSLLAGDRLFF
.	TRBJ1-2	TRBV13	.	TGTGCCAGCAGCGAGGTGTCCGGGACTAACTATGGCTACACCTTC	CASSEVSGTNYGYTF
.	TRBJ1-1	TRBV28	few	TGTGCCAGCAGGGGGCGGCCTGAAGCTTTCTTT	CASRGRPEAFF
.	TRBJ2-7	TRBV11-2	once	TGTGCCAGCAGCTTAGGGCACTCCTACGAGCAGTACTTC	CASSLGHSYEQYF
.	TRBJ2-1	TRBV30	.	TGTGCCTGGATGAGGGCGGGGAGGCAGTTCTTC	CAWMRAGRQFF